Presented here are 10 T cell receptor beta chains from one specimen sequenced in a study of somatic mutations in cytotoxic T cells in rheumatoid arthritis. Repertoires were generated with immunoSEQ multiplex PCR, while TCRdb's copy carries only in-frame clones and drops some. The data contain about 25,000 clones, roughly four fifths of them seen just once; the ten biggest clones take up roughly 8.9%. Sequencing input: CD8+ T cells sorted from blood. The receptors derive from a woman aged 18-35 years in good health.

The chain is built from TRBV19 and TRBJ1-1, with D hard to call. Trimming took off 8 bases at V and 0 bases at J, with 13 bases between the two ends. This CDR3 is 14 amino acids long. Germline CDR1 is LNHDA and CDR2 is SQIVND (reference sequence). CDR3 residues: CASSSLDMNTEAFF. The CDR3 nucleotides read TGTGCCAGTTCCTCACTTGATATGAACACTGAAGCTTTCTTT.

This chain links TRBV6-1 with TRBJ1-5; D is uncertain. The germline V and J ends were trimmed by 5 bases and 8 bases, with 4 bases remaining between them. Germline CDR1 MNHNS, CDR2 SASEGT. This CDR3 has 10 amino acids. The CDR3, as DNA: TGTGCCAGCAGTTGGGAGCCCCAGCATTTT. This encodes CASSWEPQHF.

The J gene is TRBJ1-1, the V gene TRBV7-2, with TRBD1 matching 10 bases. Per the germline V gene, CDR1 is SGHTA and CDR2 is FQGNSA. The length of the CDR3 is 15 residues. The trim removed 5 bases at V and 4 bases at J, leaving 7 bases unmatched. The CDR3 region is CASSTGTGVVTEAFF. CDR3 nucleotide sequence: TGTGCCAGCAGCACCGGGACAGGGGTTGTCACTGAAGCTTTCTTT.

There are a few counts of this clone. V is TRBV5-6 and J is TRBJ1-4; D gene ambiguous. Germline V gene lookup returns CDR1 SGHDT and CDR2 YYEEEE. The CDR3 has 16 amino acids. V lost 1 base and J 3 bases, leaving 13 bases between the germline ends. The CDR3 region is CASSLRQAVANEKLFF. Here the CDR3 DNA reads TGTGCCAGCAGCTTGAGGCAGGCAGTGGCTAATGAAAAACTGTTTTTT.

This clone was detected only a few times. The rearrangement links TRBV7-9 to TRBJ2-3, with D perhaps matching TRBD1 (6 bases). Germline CDR1 reads SEHNR; CDR2 reads FQNEAQ (reference sequence). V lost 3 bases, J lost 4 bases, and 17 bases lay in between. CDR3 length: 16 amino acids. CDR3 protein: CASSFSLRDTPDTQYF. The CDR3 nucleotides are TGTGCCAGCAGCTTCTCCCTCCGGGACACTCCAGATACGCAGTATTTT.

The chain employs TRBV28 and TRBJ1-5, with D perhaps TRBD1 (5 bases). The V end lost 0 bases, the J end lost 4 bases, and 10 bases lay between the germline ends. In germline, CDR1 is MDHEN, CDR2 SYDVKM. This CDR3 has 15 residues. The CDR3 nucleotides read TGTGCCAGCAGTTTATGGACAGAGGCAAATCAGCCCCAGCATTTT. This encodes CASSLWTEANQPQHF.

J is TRBJ2-1 and V is TRBV27; weak D call: TRBD1 (5 bases). The CDR3 consists of 14 residues. V gave up 10 bases and J gave up 0 bases, with 13 bases separating them. From germline, CDR1 is MNHEY and CDR2 SMNVEV (reference sequence). The CDR3 spells CAISTDSSYNEQFF. The CDR3 DNA is TGTGCCATTTCGACAGACAGCTCCTACAATGAGCAGTTCTTC.

There are a few counts of this clone. The rearrangement uses TRBV6-6 and TRBJ1-4; D ambiguous. The CDR3 covers 15 residues. The germline V and J ends were trimmed by 2 bases and 4 bases, with 11 bases remaining between them. Germline CDR1 is MNHNY and CDR2 is SVGAGI (reference sequence). This chain's CDR3 is CASSYEGDLNEKLFF. The CDR3 region has the DNA TGTGCCAGCAGTTACGAGGGAGACCTTAATGAAAAACTGTTTTTT.

The chain couples TRBV29-1 to TRBJ1-2, with TRBD1 as a possible D gene (5 bases). The CDR3 extends over 14 amino acids. The V gene lost 6 bases and the J gene lost 3 bases, with 17 bases spanning the gap. Germline values: CDR1 SQVTM, CDR2 ANQGSEA. For the CDR3, the DNA is TGCAGCGTCAACACCGAGGGGCAGGACTATGGCTACACCTTC. Translating gives CSVNTEGQDYGYTF.

This chain connects TRBV7-9 to TRBJ2-1; unclear D gene. CDR3 size: 13 residues. From germline, CDR1 is SEHNR and CDR2 FQNEAQ (reference sequence). Trimming removed 8 bases at V and 0 bases at J, with 8 bases between. The DNA of the CDR3 is TGTGCCAGCGGGGATAGCTCCTACAATGAGCAGTTCTTC. Its protein is CASGDSSYNEQFF.